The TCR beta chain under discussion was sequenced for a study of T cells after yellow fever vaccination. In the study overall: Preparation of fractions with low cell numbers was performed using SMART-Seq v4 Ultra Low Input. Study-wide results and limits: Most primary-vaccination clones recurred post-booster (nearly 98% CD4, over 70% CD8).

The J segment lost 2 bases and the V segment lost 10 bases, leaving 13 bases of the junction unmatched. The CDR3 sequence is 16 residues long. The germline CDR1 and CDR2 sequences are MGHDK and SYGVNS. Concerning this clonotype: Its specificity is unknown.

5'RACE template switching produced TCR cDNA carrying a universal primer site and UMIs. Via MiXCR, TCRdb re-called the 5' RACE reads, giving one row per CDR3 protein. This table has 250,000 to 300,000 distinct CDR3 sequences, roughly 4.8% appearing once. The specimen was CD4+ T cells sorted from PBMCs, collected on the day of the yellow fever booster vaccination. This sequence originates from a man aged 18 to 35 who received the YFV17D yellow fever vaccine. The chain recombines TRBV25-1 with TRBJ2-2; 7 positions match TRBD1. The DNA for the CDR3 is TGTGCCACCCTTCGGGAAGGGACAGCTAACACCGGGGAGCTGTTTTTT. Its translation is CATLREGTANTGELFF. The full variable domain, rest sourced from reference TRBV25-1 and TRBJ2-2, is EADIYQTPRYLVIGTGKKITLECSQTMGHDKMYWYQQDPGMELHLIHYSYGVNSTEKGDLSSESTVSRIRTEHFPLTLESARPSHTSQYLCATLREGTANTGELFFGEGSRLTVL.